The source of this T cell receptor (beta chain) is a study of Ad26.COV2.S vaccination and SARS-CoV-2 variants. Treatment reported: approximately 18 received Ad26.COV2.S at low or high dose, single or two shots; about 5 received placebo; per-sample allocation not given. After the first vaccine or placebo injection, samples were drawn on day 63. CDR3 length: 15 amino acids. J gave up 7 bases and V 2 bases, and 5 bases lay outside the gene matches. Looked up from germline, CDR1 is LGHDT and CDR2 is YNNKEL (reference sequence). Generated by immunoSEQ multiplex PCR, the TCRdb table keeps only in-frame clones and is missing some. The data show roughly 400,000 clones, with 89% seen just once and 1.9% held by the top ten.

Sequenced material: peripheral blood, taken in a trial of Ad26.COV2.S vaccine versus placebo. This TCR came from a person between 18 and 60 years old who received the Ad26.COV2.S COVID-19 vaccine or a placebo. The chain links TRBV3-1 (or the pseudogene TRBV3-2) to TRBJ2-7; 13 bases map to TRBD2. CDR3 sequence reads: CASSQSLAGGREQYF. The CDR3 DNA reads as TGTGCCAGCAGCCAATCACTAGCGGGAGGGAGGGAGCAGTACTTC.